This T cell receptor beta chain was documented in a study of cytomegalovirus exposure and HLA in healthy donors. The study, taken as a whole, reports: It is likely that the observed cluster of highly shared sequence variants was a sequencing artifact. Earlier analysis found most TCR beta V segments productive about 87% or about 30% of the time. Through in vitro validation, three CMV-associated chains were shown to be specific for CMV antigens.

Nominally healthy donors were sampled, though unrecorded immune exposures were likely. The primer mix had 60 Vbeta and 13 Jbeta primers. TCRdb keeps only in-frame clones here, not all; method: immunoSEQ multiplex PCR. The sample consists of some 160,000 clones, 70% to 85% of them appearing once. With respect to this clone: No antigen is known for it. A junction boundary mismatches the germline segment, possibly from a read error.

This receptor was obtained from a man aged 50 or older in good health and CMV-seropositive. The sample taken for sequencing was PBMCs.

The DNA of the CDR3 is TGTGCCAGCTCCCCCGGGGGGACAGGGTCCTCCGAGCAGTACTTC. Amino acid sequence: CASSPGGTGSSEQYF. The chain combines TRBV18 with TRBJ2-7; 9 bases match TRBD1. Per germline, CDR1 KGHSH and CDR2 LQKENI. The CDR3 runs 15 residues.